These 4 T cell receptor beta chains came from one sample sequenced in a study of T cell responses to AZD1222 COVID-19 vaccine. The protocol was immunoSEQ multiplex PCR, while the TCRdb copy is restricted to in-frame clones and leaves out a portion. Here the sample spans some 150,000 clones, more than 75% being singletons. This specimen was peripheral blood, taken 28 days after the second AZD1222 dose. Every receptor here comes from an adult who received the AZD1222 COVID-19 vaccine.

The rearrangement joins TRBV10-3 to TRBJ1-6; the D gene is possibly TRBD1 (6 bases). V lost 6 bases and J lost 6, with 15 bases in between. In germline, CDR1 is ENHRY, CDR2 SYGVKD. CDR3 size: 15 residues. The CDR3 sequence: CAIRGGLDGNSPLHF. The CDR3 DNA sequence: TGTGCCATCAGAGGGGGGCTAGACGGTAATTCACCCCTCCACTTT.

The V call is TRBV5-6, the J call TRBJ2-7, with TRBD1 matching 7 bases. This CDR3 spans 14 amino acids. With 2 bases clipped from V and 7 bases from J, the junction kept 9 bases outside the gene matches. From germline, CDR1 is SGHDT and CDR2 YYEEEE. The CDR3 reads CASSLQGKYEEQYF. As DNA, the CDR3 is TGTGCCAGCAGCTTACAGGGGAAGTACGAGGAGCAGTACTTC.

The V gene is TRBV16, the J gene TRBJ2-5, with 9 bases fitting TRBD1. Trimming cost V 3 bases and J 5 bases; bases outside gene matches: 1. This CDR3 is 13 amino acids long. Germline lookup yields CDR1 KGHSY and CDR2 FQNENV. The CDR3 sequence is CASSQDRGETQYF. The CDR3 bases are TGTGCCAGCAGCCAGGACAGGGGTGAGACCCAGTACTTC.

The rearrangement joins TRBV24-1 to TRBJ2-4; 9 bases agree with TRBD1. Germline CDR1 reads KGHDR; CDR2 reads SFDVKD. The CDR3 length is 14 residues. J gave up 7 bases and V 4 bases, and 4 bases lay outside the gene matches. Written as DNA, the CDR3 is TGTGCCACCAGTGACGGGACAGGGTCGAACATTCAGTACTTC. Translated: CATSDGTGSNIQYF.